This T cell receptor beta chain was sequenced during a study of beta chain features in type 1 diabetes. In the study overall: In age, gender and cell yields, patients were similar to healthy donors. Study conclusions and caveats: Researchers report that Type 1 diabetes patients had moderately but significantly shorter TCRB CDR3s across all four CD4+ subsets. Within the patient group, naive, central memory and Treg TCRB repertoires appeared more similar to each other than within healthy donors. Any HLA type influence on TCRB rearrangement was left unresolved here.

As every portion of the isolated RNA was reverse transcribed, the sequencing read expressed TCRB transcripts. Method: immunoSEQ multiplex PCR; TCRdb's copy keeps in-frame clones and lacks some. Here the sample spans 300,000 to 400,000 clones, approximately 12% being singletons. This clone was picked up a small number of times. Its antigen is still unknown. Per germline, CDR1 LNHDA and CDR2 SQIVND (reference sequence). The CDR3 covers 15 residues. V was trimmed by 7 bases and J by 0 bases, leaving 10 bases between them. CD45RO/CCR7/CD25/CD127/CD95/CD27 separated CD4+ naive, central memory, regulatory and stem cell-like memory cells by sorting.

Sequenced material: naive CD4+ T cells from blood. The V and J genes are TRBV19 and TRBJ2-6; D not certain. This receptor was taken from a woman younger than 35 with type 1 diabetes. CDR3 sequence (DNA): TGTGCCAGTAATCCTATATACTCTGGGGCCAACGTCCTGACTTTC. Its protein product is CASNPIYSGANVLTF.